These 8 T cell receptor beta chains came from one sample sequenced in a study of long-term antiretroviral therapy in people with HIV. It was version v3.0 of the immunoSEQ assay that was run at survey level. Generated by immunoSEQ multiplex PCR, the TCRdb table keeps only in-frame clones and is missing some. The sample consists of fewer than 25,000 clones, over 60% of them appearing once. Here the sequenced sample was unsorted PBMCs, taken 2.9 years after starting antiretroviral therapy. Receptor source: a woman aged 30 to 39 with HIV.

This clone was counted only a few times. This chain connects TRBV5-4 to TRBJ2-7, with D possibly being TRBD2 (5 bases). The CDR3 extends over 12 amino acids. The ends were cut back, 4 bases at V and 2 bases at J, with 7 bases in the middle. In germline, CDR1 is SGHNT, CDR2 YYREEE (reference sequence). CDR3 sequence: CASSVGTYEQYF. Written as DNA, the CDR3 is TGTGCCAGCAGCGTCGGGACCTACGAGCAGTACTTC.

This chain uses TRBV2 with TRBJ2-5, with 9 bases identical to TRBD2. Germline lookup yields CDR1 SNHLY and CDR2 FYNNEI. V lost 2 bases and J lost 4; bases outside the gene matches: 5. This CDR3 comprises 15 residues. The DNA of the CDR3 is TGTGCCAGCAGTGAAAGGTCAGCGGGGGGAGAGACCCAGTACTTC. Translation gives CASSERSAGGETQYF.

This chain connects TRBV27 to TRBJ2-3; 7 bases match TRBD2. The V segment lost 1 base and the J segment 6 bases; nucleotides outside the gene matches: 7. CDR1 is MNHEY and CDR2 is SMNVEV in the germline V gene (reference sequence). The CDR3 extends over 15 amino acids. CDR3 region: CASSLWGGEWDTQYF. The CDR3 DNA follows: TGTGCCAGCAGTTTATGGGGGGGAGAGTGGGATACGCAGTATTTT.

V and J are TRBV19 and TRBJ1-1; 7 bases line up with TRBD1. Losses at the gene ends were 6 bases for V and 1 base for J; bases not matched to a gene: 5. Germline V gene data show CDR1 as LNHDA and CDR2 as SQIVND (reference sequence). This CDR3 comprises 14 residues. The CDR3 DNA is TGTGCCAGTAGGGGACAGAGCTGGAACACTGAAGCTTTCTTT. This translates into CASRGQSWNTEAFF.

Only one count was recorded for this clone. The CDR3 sequence is CASSLGPSEQYF. The CDR3 DNA sequence: TGTGCCAGCAGCTTAGGCCCAAGCGAGCAGTACTTC. V usage is TRBV7-6 and J usage is TRBJ2-7; D not certain. The V gene's germline CDR1 is SGHVS and CDR2 FNYEAQ. Trimming left V 1 base short and J 6 bases short, with 7 bases between. The length of the CDR3 is 12 residues.

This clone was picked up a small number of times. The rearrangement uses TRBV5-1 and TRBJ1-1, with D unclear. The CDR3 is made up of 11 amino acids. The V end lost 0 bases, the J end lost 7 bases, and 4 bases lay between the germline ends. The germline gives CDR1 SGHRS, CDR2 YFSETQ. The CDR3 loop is CASSLDGEAFF. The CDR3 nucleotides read TGCGCCAGCAGCTTGGACGGTGAAGCTTTCTTT.

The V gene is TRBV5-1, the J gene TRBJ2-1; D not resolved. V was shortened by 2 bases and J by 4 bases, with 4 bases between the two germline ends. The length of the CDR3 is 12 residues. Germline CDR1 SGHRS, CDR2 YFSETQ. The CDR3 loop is CASSFGYNEQFF. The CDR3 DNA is TGCGCCAGCAGCTTCGGGTACAATGAGCAGTTCTTC.

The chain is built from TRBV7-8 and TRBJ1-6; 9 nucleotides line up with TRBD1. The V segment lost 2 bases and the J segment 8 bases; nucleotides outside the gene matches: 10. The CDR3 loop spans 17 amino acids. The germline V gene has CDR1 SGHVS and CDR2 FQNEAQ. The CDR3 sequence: CASSLRRTGVRDSPLHF. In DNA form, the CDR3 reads TGTGCCAGCAGCTTAAGGCGGACAGGGGTTCGGGATTCACCCCTCCACTTT.